The present TCR beta chain was sequenced within a study of regulatory T cells in long-lasting Graves disease (dated by TCRdb to about 2021). Background for the entire study: Antithyroid drugs had been taken for less than 3 months by newly diagnosed Graves' disease patients. Patients with persistent Graves' disease were compared with patients with newly diagnosed Graves' disease using TCR sequencing and RNA sequencing of peripheral blood. The study took place in China and was registered as a clinical trial. TCR sequencing covered 13 persistent and 20 or so newly diagnosed Graves' disease patients, some 33 samples in total. General conclusions and limits of the study: Sequencing and analysis were limited to the TCR beta chain. Only peripheral blood was studied, because thyroid tissue, the primary lesion, was inaccessible. More public clonotypes were shared among persistent patients (about 2,800) than among newly diagnosed patients (under 1,000). The authors acknowledged the small sample size as a limitation that may reduce accuracy. Lower TCR Shannon entropy and fewer highly expanded clones were observed in persistent Graves' disease patients than in newly diagnosed patients, which suggested clonal expansion. Preferential use of TRBV28, TRBJ1-2 and TRBJ2-5 was observed in persistent disease, whereas TRBV20-1 and TRBJ2-1 were favored in newly diagnosed disease.

The sample's time point label is to be understood as: newly diagnosed GD, antithyroid drugs for less than 3 months. For both TCR sequencing and RNA sequencing, RNA was extracted from PBMCs in TRIzol. The diagnosis of Graves' disease was made according to American Thyroid Association guidelines. Patients for the study were recruited at an endocrinology department in Xi'an, China. From each patient, roughly 9 milliliters of peripheral blood was collected into an EDTA anticoagulant tube. Ficoll Paque Plus density gradient separation was used to isolate PBMCs, and no further T cell sorting was performed. RNA quality was checked with an Agilent 2100 Bioanalyzer and agarose gel, and concentration with a NanoDrop 2000. Reading the germline V gene gives CDR1 MGHDK and CDR2 SYGVNS. There are 15 amino acids in the CDR3, from cysteine to phenylalanine inclusive. Of the read, only the CDR3 DNA is kept; its 45 bases are in frame from base 1.

Details on this clonotype: This clone's antigen is unknown. At one of its ends the junction is not consistent with the germline gene, which may arise from a read error.

The library was generated by multiplex PCR. The listed sequencing device is Illumina HiSeq 4000. CDR3 regions were amplified by Arm-PCR with iRepertoire HTBI primers to construct TCR beta libraries. Before sequencing, the PCR products went through gel purification. The source study handled its data this way. A total of some 60 TRBV and 14 TRBJ segments were identified across samples and were used for gene usage analysis of CDR3 amino acid clonotypes. COPE and FqMerger were used to merge the filtered high-quality paired reads into contigs. BLAST was used to align contigs to the IMGT TRBV, TRBD and TRBJ reference genes, and CDR3 was defined following IMGT. Any clonotype with a frequency above 0.1% was classified as a highly expanded clone. Shannon entropy served as the measure of repertoire diversity, while the Gini coefficient captured V-J evenness. A clonotype was considered public if more than one individual shared it. TCRdb redid the processing of the public reads, applying fastp at Q25 and MiXCR, and retained in-frame beta chains. CDR3 protein duplicates are merged, each entry listing the most common genes and DNA. The V and J calls and clone size are TCRdb's, not the authors'. The sample includes some 350,000 distinct CDR3 sequences, with around 15% observed a single time. 20% of the sample lies in the top ten.

The sample also formed part of further work on T cells in Graves' hyperthyroidism and ophthalmopathy. As described in the second report: Graves' hyperthyroidism was defined as stable when no progression to ophthalmopathy occurred over 18 months of follow-up. The hyperthyroidism patients were between 18 and 65 years old and newly diagnosed, with a disease duration of less than 2 months. Any patient with an uncontrolled infection, another autoimmune disease, pregnancy or lactation was excluded. Diagnoses were established on the basis of clinical symptoms, serum thyroxine and TRAb, thyroid ultrasound, and orbital computed tomography. For the first round of RT-PCR on the TCR CDR3, the HTBI primer set was used together with the Qiagen OneStep RT-PCR kit. Blood samples also contained most of the expanded thyroid clonotypes (frequency above 0.001), which suggests that blood repertoires may reflect thyroid immune responses. A 13 V-J signature model separated ophthalmopathy from stable hyperthyroidism, with nearly 90% sensitivity and roughly 81% specificity in cross-validation and 80%/75% in testing. In validation, the model predicted progression to ophthalmopathy with around 71% sensitivity and roughly 72% specificity, a median of around 6.6 months before onset. A discovery cohort of about 100 patients, roughly 45 with Graves' ophthalmopathy and approximately 55 with stable Graves' hyperthyroidism, was used to find distinguishing TCR V-J signatures. Whether ophthalmopathy could be predicted prospectively was tested in an independent validation cohort made up of 18 to 20 hyperthyroidism patients plus 17 patients who later progressed to ophthalmopathy. The 100 or so discovery patients were divided at random into training and test sets in a 7:3 ratio. The study also compared thyroid tissue and blood T-cell repertoires from roughly six Graves' hyperthyroidism patients. Following sampling, methimazole starting at 30 mg daily was given to hyperthyroidism patients, and high-dose intravenous methylprednisolone was given to ophthalmopathy patients. Libraries were constructed in a second round of multiplex PCR, after which size selection and purification were carried out. Libraries were sequenced paired-end with 100 bp reads on an Illumina HiSeq2000. SOAPnuke was used to process the raw data, throwing out any read that contained adapters or uncalled bases, had a mean Phred below 15, or lacked an exact constant-primer or identifier match. High-quality paired reads were merged using COPE v1.2.5, and each unique nucleotide sequence was defined as a clonotype. Clonotypes were aligned to IMGT TRBV, TRBD and TRBJ reference segments using MiTCR v1.1. Only V-J combinations with frequency above 0.0001, covering roughly 99% of repertoires, were analysed. A TCS score was defined as the ratio between F50 (clonal expansion) and ExV (chaos), using BLOSUM62-based TCRdist between CDR3 peptides within each V-J. Welch's t-statistics and random forest reduced around 520 V-J features to 13, which were used in a naive Bayes classifier (R e1071). No statistical method was used to fix the sample size in advance, and group allocation was not hidden from the investigators. The paper describes TCR Vbeta CDR3 sequencing of fewer than 150 peripheral blood samples, made up of around 41 ophthalmopathy patients, over 70 hyperthyroidism patients and around 17 progressor patients.

The sample here was peripheral blood mononuclear cells (PBMCs), taken at new diagnosis, from a patient treated with antithyroid drugs. This sequence originates from a woman aged 18-35 years with Graves disease. Donor details come from another sample of the same person, matched by shared clones. The rearranged chain carries TRBV25-1 and TRBJ2-2, with a tentative D gene TRBD1 over 6 matching bases. CDR3 loop: CASCETGLAPGELFF. At the DNA level, the sequence is TGTGCCAGCTGTGAAACAGGGTTAGCTCCCGGGGAGCTGTTTTTT.